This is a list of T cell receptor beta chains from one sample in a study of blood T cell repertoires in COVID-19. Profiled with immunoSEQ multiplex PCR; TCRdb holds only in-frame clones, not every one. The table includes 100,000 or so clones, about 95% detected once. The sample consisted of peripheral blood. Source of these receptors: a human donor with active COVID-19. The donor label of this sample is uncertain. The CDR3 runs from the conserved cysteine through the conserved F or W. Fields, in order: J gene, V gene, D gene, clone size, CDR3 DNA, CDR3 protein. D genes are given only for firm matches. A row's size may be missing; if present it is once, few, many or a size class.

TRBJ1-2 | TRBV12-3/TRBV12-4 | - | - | TGTGCCAGCAGAAAACAGGGCTATGGCTACACCTTC | CASRKQGYGYTF
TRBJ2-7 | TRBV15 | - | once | TGTGCCACCAGCAGAGGGGCCGACTACGAGCAGTACTTC | CATSRGADYEQYF
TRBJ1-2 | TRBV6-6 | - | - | TGTGCCAGCAGTTACAGTAGGGAGCCCTATGGCTACACCTTC | CASSYSREPYGYTF
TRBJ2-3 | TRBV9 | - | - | TGTGCCAGCAGTGAGAACACAGATACGCAGTATTTT | CASSENTDTQYF
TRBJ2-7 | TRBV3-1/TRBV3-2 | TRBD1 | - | TGTGCCAGCAGCCAAGATCGCGACAGGGGCCACGAGCAGTACTTC | CASSQDRDRGHEQYF
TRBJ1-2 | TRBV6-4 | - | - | TGTGCCACGCAGAATGGCTACACCTTC | CATQNGYTF
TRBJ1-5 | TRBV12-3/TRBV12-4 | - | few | TGTGCCAGCAGTTTGACGGGGGATCAGCCCCAGCATTTT | CASSLTGDQPQHF
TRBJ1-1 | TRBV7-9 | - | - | TGTGCCAGCAGCTTAGCGCCCGGGGCAGGGGCCCACCGGGCTTTCTTT | CASSLAPGAGAHRAFF
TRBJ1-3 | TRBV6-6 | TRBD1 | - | TGTGCCAGCAGTTACTCACCGACAGGGGCTGGAAACACCATATATTTT | CASSYSPTGAGNTIYF
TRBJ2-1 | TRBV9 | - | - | TGTGCCAGCAGCGCAGATAGGGGTGAGCAGTTCTTC | CASSADRGEQFF
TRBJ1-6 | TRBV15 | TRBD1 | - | TGTGCCACCAGCAGGGGGGACAGGGAGGCTAATTCACCCCTCCACTTT | CATSRGDREANSPLHF
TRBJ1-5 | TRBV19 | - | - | TGTGCCAGTACGGATAATGGGAGGGGGGAAAGCAATCAGCCCCAGCATTTT | CASTDNGRGESNQPQHF
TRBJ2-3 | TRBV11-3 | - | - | TGTGCCAGCAGCCCCGGCAGGGATACGCAGTATTTT | CASSPGRDTQYF
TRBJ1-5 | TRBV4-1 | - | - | TGCGCCAGCAGCCAGGCCAGGGTAGTTAATCAGCCCCAGCATTTT | CASSQARVVNQPQHF
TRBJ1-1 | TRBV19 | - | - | TGTGCCAGTAGTATAGGTAGGTCGCTGTCAGGGGTTAAACACACTGAAGCTTTCTTT | CASSIGRSLSGVKHTEAFF
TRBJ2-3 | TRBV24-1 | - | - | TGTGCCACCAGTGGATCAGGGTACGGCACAGATACGCAGTATTTT | CATSGSGYGTDTQYF